Described below is a single T cell receptor beta chain sequence and its context. What it binds is unknown. Each sample had at least 6 million PBMCs isolated. Every sample gave at least 5 micrograms of total RNA when it was extracted. The source of the sample is a study of blood T cells in healthy people across ages. The germline CDR1 and CDR2 sequences are LNHNV and YYDKDF (reference sequence). The CDR3 spans 16 residues. J gave up 6 bases and V 5 bases, and 8 bases lay outside the gene matches. Next came a second PCR, run for about 6 to 12 cycles, which used a sample-barcoded 5' primer along with a J-beta primer mix. Every single cDNA molecule received a tag from a template-switch adaptor with 12 random nucleotides. TCRdb fed the 5' RACE reads into MiXCR, producing one record per CDR3 protein. The sample yields some 750,000 distinct CDR3 sequences, about 20% seen once. The study's findings and limits: Getting older went along with TCR beta diversity per million T cells dropping roughly linearly.

Input material: blood. V and J are TRBV15 and TRBJ2-3, with TRBD2 matching 13 bases. This sequence originates from a man aged 65 to 85 in good health. In DNA form, the CDR3 reads TGTGCCACCAGCGATCCGGGACTAGCGGGATGGGATACGCAGTATTTT. This codes for CATSDPGLAGWDTQYF. Together with reference TRBV15 and TRBJ2-3, the CDR3 gives the full variable domain: DAMVIQNPRYQVTQFGKPVTLSCSQTLNHNVMYWYQQKSSQAPKLLFHYYDKDFNNEADTPDNFQSRRPNTSFCFLDIRSPGLGDTAMYLCATSDPGLAGWDTQYFGPGTRLTVL.